Listed below are T cell receptor beta chains from one sample, sequenced in a study of sequential checkpoint blockade in melanoma. The data were produced by immunoSEQ multiplex PCR, yet TCRdb's version contains in-frame clones alone and is incomplete. The table records about 19,000 clones, 73% of them present only once. The input for sequencing was CD8+ T cells sorted from blood (inferred from file names), taken from a patient given nivolumab and ipilimumab in sequence. All receptors come from a human donor with melanoma. Each CDR3 is given without its conserved first and last residue.

v_call	j_call	cdr3_aa
TRBV5-5	TRBJ1-2	ASSLGSGGLGYGYT
TRBV27	TRBJ1-1	ASSLSGWANTEAF
TRBV5-1	TRBJ2-7	ASSPGLAGAYEQY
TRBV13	TRBJ2-7	ASSYQAGVVEQY
TRBV18	TRBJ1-1	ASSPIGQENTEAF
TRBV5-8	TRBJ2-7	ASSLEDRPTYEQY
TRBV2	TRBJ1-1	ASRAYGMNTEAF
TRBV7-9	TRBJ2-2	ASSSTGKGGELF
TRBV5-6	TRBJ2-7	ASSLGDSSYEQY
TRBV7-9	TRBJ2-7	ASTRTGTSTRSSYEQY
TRBV2	TRBJ2-1	ASGRGISYNEQF
TRBV30	TRBJ2-3	AWSPGTGITDTQY
TRBV4-2	TRBJ2-5	ASSQEASGGVPQETQY
TRBV5-1	TRBJ2-1	ASSLELAGADEQF
TRBV14	TRBJ2-7	ASSLRDSYEQY
TRBV10-3	TRBJ2-1	AIGAPLAEQF
TRBV4-1	TRBJ2-7	ASSQGQGGTYEQY
TRBV28	TRBJ1-5	ASRFFRDQPQH
TRBV27	TRBJ2-7	ASGLGGATSSEQY
TRBV9	TRBJ1-1	ASSLAGTTEAF
TRBV7-9	TRBJ2-7	ASSARDYEQY
TRBV6-5	TRBJ1-2	ASTLSRLGGYT
TRBV9	TRBJ2-6	ASSARRPGLAGGSSGANVLT
TRBV5-1	TRBJ1-1	ASSLYRTVNTEAF
TRBV13	TRBJ2-5	ASSLSSGLTQY
TRBV27	TRBJ2-1	ASSSAGSSYNEQL
TRBV9	TRBJ1-1	ASSDSWNTEAF
TRBV7-2	TRBJ2-7	ASSPTGGSSYEQY
TRBV5-4	TRBJ2-2	ASINRGTGELF
TRBV10-3	TRBJ1-3	AIRPSVEGNTIY
TRBV11-2	TRBJ2-2	ASSLTQLNTGELF
TRBV5-6	TRBJ2-7	ASSRQNPISKQY
TRBV7-9	TRBJ1-1	ASSLAGRAEAF
TRBV7-9	TRBJ2-2	ASSLVAGAAGELF
TRBV25-1	TRBJ1-1	ASSEYWGRDTEAF
TRBV18	TRBJ2-3	ASSPPDRARTDTQY
TRBV5-6	TRBJ2-7	ASSLDRESGYEQY
TRBV6-5	TRBJ2-7	ASSYARSYEQY
TRBV6-5	TRBJ2-3	ASSPTPGGADTQY
TRBV28	TRBJ1-5	ASTRRNQPQH
TRBV18	TRBJ2-5	ASSPLSPGEWVTQY
TRBV5-1	TRBJ2-6	ASSIGQAVSGANVLT
TRBV27	TRBJ1-1	ASSLYVPGNHEAF
TRBV10-3	TRBJ1-6	AISESPTSSYNSPLH
TRBV27	TRBJ2-1	ASSLFAGVDNEQF
TRBV4-2	TRBJ2-1	ASSQADRDPYNEQF
TRBV9	TRBJ2-7	ASMRDSLAYEQY
TRBV27	TRBJ2-1	ASSLSTGVSYNEQF
TRBV6-5	TRBJ1-6	ASSGEQGASPLH
TRBV4-3	TRBJ2-7	ASSQDLAPYEQY
TRBV30	TRBJ2-7	AWSRGRHTFYEQY
TRBV6-5	TRBJ1-1	ASSYSGLAQAF
TRBV7-9	TRBJ2-7	ASSLYSYEQY
TRBV7-9	TRBJ1-1	ASSLGPGQGSTEAF